Listed below are T cell receptor beta chains from one sample, sequenced in a study of blood T cell repertoires in COVID-19. Using immunoSEQ multiplex PCR, the repertoire was profiled, and TCRdb retains in-frame clones only, with some absent. The data hold 300,000 to 450,000 clones, with more than 75% observed a single time. What was sequenced was peripheral blood. The receptors were sampled from a human donor with acute or convalescent COVID-19. The donor label of this sample is uncertain. The CDR3 runs from the conserved cysteine through the conserved F or W. The D gene is left open where the match is weak. Clone size is shown for a subset of rows, as once, few, many or a class of expanded clone.

CDR3 protein: CASSEVGTGSRYEQYF
CDR3 length: 16
clone size: .
V gene: TRBV6-1
D gene: .

CDR3 protein: CASSQAGTGEYGYTF
CDR3 length: 15
clone size: .
V gene: TRBV4-2
D gene: TRBD1

CDR3 protein: CASSPGQPYMKYTGELFF
CDR3 length: 18
clone size: .
V gene: TRBV5-6
D gene: TRBD1

CDR3 protein: CASSLVAGKIVGYTF
CDR3 length: 15
clone size: .
V gene: TRBV7-2
D gene: .

CDR3 protein: CASSDRLSNYGYTF
CDR3 length: 14
clone size: .
V gene: TRBV2
D gene: .

CDR3 protein: CAWSPGNNSPLHF
CDR3 length: 13
clone size: .
V gene: TRBV30
D gene: .

CDR3 protein: CASSAGGTLSSYEQYF
CDR3 length: 16
clone size: few
V gene: TRBV6-1
D gene: TRBD1

CDR3 protein: CASSIALGQGDSPLHF
CDR3 length: 16
clone size: .
V gene: TRBV5-1
D gene: TRBD1

CDR3 protein: CASNGDSERAYEQYF
CDR3 length: 15
clone size: .
V gene: TRBV10-2
D gene: .

CDR3 protein: CASTLDRVNTEAFF
CDR3 length: 14
clone size: few
V gene: TRBV3-1/TRBV3-2
D gene: TRBD1

CDR3 protein: CASSPADWNIQYF
CDR3 length: 13
clone size: few
V gene: TRBV6-2/TRBV6-3
D gene: .

CDR3 protein: CASSQSGTSVYEQYF
CDR3 length: 15
clone size: .
V gene: TRBV5-1
D gene: TRBD2

CDR3 protein: CASSLDGTRPTQYF
CDR3 length: 14
clone size: few
V gene: TRBV5-4
D gene: .

CDR3 protein: CASTGQPVPTDTQYF
CDR3 length: 15
clone size: .
V gene: TRBV6-5
D gene: .